These 21 T cell receptor beta chains share one sample of origin, sequenced in a study of identical twins. One entry per CDR3 protein, called by TCRdb with MiXCR from the 5' RACE reads. This table has hundreds of thousands of distinct CDR3 sequences, roughly 20% appearing once. The same data also contributed to another study, on T cells expressing NK-cell markers.

The sequencing sample was made of PBMCs. The receptors shown here come from a woman between 18 and 30 years old in good health.

This clonotype was recorded many times. The V and J genes are TRBV12-3 or TRBV12-4 and TRBJ2-7; perhaps TRBD1 as D (6 bases). This CDR3 comprises 14 residues. Trimming shortened V by 5 bases and J by 6 bases, and 17 bases separated the two germline ends. The CDR3 DNA follows: TGTGCCAGCAGTGTACTAACAGGGATGGGCGAGCAGTACTTC. It specifies CASSVLTGMGEQYF.

This clonotype showed up just a few times. This chain links TRBV7-9 with TRBJ2-1; weak D call: TRBD1 (6 bases). Germline V gives CDR1 SEHNR, CDR2 FQNEAQ (reference sequence). The CDR3 is made up of 13 amino acids. V lost 5 bases to trimming and J lost 6 bases, with 11 bases between them. CDR3 protein: CASSQTGINEQFF. CDR3 in DNA: TGTGCCAGCAGCCAGACAGGAATCAATGAGCAGTTCTTC.

Only a few counts were recorded for this clonotype. The chain employs TRBV12-3 or TRBV12-4 and TRBJ2-1; D is ambiguous. V lost 6 bases and J 4 bases, leaving 13 bases between the germline ends. This CDR3 has 14 amino acids. The CDR3 protein is CASRGRTHYNEQFF. DNA for the CDR3: TGTGCCAGCAGGGGAAGGACGCATTACAATGAGCAGTTCTTC.

The genes are TRBV7-2 and TRBJ2-7, with a possible D match to TRBD2 (5 bases). The CDR3 consists of 15 residues. In germline, CDR1 is SGHTA, CDR2 FQGNSA. V dropped 3 bases and J dropped 0 bases, with 12 bases sitting between them. CDR3 sequence reads: CASSFLMGSSYEQYF. DNA of the CDR3: TGTGCCAGCAGCTTCCTGATGGGGAGCTCCTACGAGCAGTACTTC.

This sequence joins TRBV29-1 and TRBJ2-2; D unresolved. V shed 3 bases and J shed 2 bases, with 10 bases lying between them. The CDR3 contains 14 residues. CDR1 SQVTM and CDR2 ANQGSEA come from the germline V gene. The CDR3 nucleotides read TGCAGCGTTGACTTAGGTGTTAACACCGGGGAGCTGTTTTTT. This translates into CSVDLGVNTGELFF.

This clonotype was seen ten or more times. J is TRBJ2-1 and V is TRBV7-9, with D perhaps assigned TRBD1 or TRBD2 (5 bases each). The germline V and J ends were trimmed by 2 bases and 9 bases, with 8 bases remaining between them. This CDR3 has 12 amino acids. Germline lookup yields CDR1 SEHNR and CDR2 FQNEAQ (reference sequence). CDR3 protein: CASSLLGGEQFF. DNA for the CDR3: TGTGCCAGCAGCTTACTTGGGGGTGAGCAGTTCTTC.

The chain links TRBV7-7 to TRBJ2-2; the D gene is possibly TRBD2 (5 bases). In germline, CDR1 is SSHAT, CDR2 FNYEAQ (reference sequence). Trimming took 3 bases from V and 4 from J, leaving 9 bases between them. The CDR3 spans 14 residues. For the CDR3, the DNA is TGTGCCAGCAGCTTGGACTGGGTCACCGGGGAGCTGTTTTTT. This codes for CASSLDWVTGELFF.

The chain has TRBV28 and TRBJ2-1, with TRBD2 identical over 16 bases. CDR3 size: 18 residues. V shed 3 bases, J shed 10 bases, and the junction held 12 bases outside the gene matches. Per the germline V gene, CDR1 is MDHEN and CDR2 is SYDVKM. The CDR3 here is CASSFSGLAGGKPPEQFF. For the CDR3, the DNA is TGTGCCAGCAGTTTTTCGGGACTAGCGGGGGGGAAACCACCGGAGCAGTTCTTC.

The chain uses TRBV12-3 or TRBV12-4 and TRBJ2-7, with D perhaps TRBD1 or TRBD2 (5 bases each). The CDR3 has 13 amino acids. The V and J ends lost 6 bases and 1 base respectively, with 10 bases between them. The CDR3, as DNA: TGTGCCAGCAGAGGGACCCGTTCCTACGAGCAGTACTTC. Amino acid sequence: CASRGTRSYEQYF.

The V gene is TRBV12-3 or TRBV12-4, the J gene TRBJ2-7; a weak D match, TRBD2 (5 bases). This CDR3 region has 13 residues. V was pared by 1 base and J by 3 bases, with 7 bases between. The DNA for the CDR3 is TGTGCCAGCAGTTTAGAGGGAGACTACGAGCAGTACTTC. Its protein product is CASSLEGDYEQYF.

The rearrangement uses TRBV9 and TRBJ2-3; D unclear. The CDR3 has 13 amino acids. CDR1 SGDLS and CDR2 YYNGEE come from the germline V gene. Trimming took off 0 bases at V and 8 bases at J, with 10 bases between the two ends. This CDR3 reads CASSVEGKGTQYF. The CDR3 DNA is TGTGCCAGCAGCGTAGAGGGAAAGGGTACGCAGTATTTT.

This clonotype showed up just a few times. This chain connects TRBV3-1 to TRBJ2-7, with 10 positions matching TRBD1. This CDR3 region has 15 residues. The V gene end was trimmed by 1 base and the J gene end by 6 bases; junction bases not matched to a gene: 6. CDR1 and CDR2 from the germline V gene are LGHDT and YNNKEL (reference sequence). As DNA, the CDR3 is TGTGCCAGCAGCCAAGGAGGACAGGGGGGCCGCGAGCAGTACTTC. It yields the protein CASSQGGQGGREQYF.

V usage is TRBV7-9 and J usage is TRBJ2-2; the D gene is possibly TRBD2 (6 bases). The CDR3 has 16 residues. V lost 5 bases and J lost 5, with 18 bases in between. Germline V lookup: CDR1 SEHNR, CDR2 FQNEAQ (reference sequence). The DNA for the CDR3 is TGTGCCAGCAGCCAGCAGGGACTCCGGGATACCGGGGAGCTGTTTTTT. It specifies CASSQQGLRDTGELFF.

This clonotype was seen more than once but under ten times. The chain uses TRBV12-3 or TRBV12-4 and TRBJ1-1, with a tentative D call TRBD1 (5 bases). Trimming left V 6 bases short and J 2 bases short, with 10 bases between. The CDR3 sequence is 13 residues long. The CDR3 protein is CASRGTDNTEAFF. The CDR3 region has the DNA TGTGCCAGCAGGGGGACCGACAACACTGAAGCTTTCTTT.

This clonotype occurred a few times. This sequence joins TRBV12-3 or TRBV12-4 and TRBJ2-1, with D perhaps assigned TRBD1 or TRBD2 (5 bases each). CDR3 length equals 13 residues. Trimming took 5 bases from V and 10 from J, leaving 15 bases between them. The CDR3, as DNA: TGTGCCAGCAGTGCAGGCGTTGGGGGAGAGCAGTTCTTC. Amino acids: CASSAGVGGEQFF.

This clonotype was seen a handful of times. The rearrangement links TRBV4-2 to TRBJ2-3; D gene unclear. The CDR3 is 17 amino acids. The germline V and J ends were trimmed by 4 bases and 7 bases, with 24 bases remaining between them. CDR1 is LGHNA, CDR2 YNFKEQ, per germline. DNA for the CDR3: TGTGCCAGCAGCCGAATCCTTGGACCTGATGATACATATACGCAGTATTTT. It is translated as CASSRILGPDDTYTQYF.

V and J are TRBV6-5 and TRBJ2-1, with 9 positions matching TRBD1. The germline gives CDR1 MNHEY, CDR2 SVGAGI. The junction had 19 bases not matched to a gene; V was cut back by 2 bases and J by 8 bases. This CDR3 contains 19 residues. CDR3 protein: CASSYLRVATGTGRYEQFF. DNA of the CDR3: TGTGCCAGCAGTTACCTTCGTGTTGCAACCGGGACAGGGCGGTATGAGCAGTTCTTC.

The chain has TRBV5-1 and TRBJ1-5; TRBD1 matches 9 bases. The junction had 4 bases not matched to a gene; V was cut back by 0 bases and J by 6 bases. Germline V gene data show CDR1 as SGHRS and CDR2 as YFSETQ. The CDR3 is 15 amino acids. The DNA of the CDR3 is TGCGCCAGCAGCTTGGAGGGACAGGGAAGTCAGCCCCAGCATTTT. This encodes CASSLEGQGSQPQHF.

Points on this clonotype: One end of the junction does not line up with germline, which may come from a read error. The CDR3: CASRSPGDTVYF. DNA for the CDR3: TGTGCCAGCAGGTCACCAGGGGACACCGTATATTTT. This chain connects TRBV3-1 to TRBJ1-3; D might be TRBD1 (6 bases). This CDR3 has 12 amino acids. Germline values: CDR1 LGHDT, CDR2 YNNKEL (reference sequence).

The rearrangement links TRBV10-3 to TRBJ2-6; 7 bases agree with TRBD1. CDR3 length equals 16 residues. Germline CDR1 ENHRY, CDR2 SYGVKD. V lost 5 bases and J lost 0; bases outside the gene matches: 4. The CDR3 is CAISQGDGSGANVLTF. The DNA for the CDR3 is TGTGCCATCAGTCAGGGGGACGGCTCTGGGGCCAACGTCCTGACTTTC.

The rearrangement links TRBV12-3 or TRBV12-4 to TRBJ1-2; 7 bases align to TRBD1. J was trimmed by 5 bases and V by 2 bases; bases with no gene match: 5. The CDR3 is 14 residues long. The CDR3 sequence is CASSLNTGEYGYTF. Here the CDR3 DNA reads TGTGCCAGCAGTTTAAATACAGGGGAATATGGCTACACCTTC.